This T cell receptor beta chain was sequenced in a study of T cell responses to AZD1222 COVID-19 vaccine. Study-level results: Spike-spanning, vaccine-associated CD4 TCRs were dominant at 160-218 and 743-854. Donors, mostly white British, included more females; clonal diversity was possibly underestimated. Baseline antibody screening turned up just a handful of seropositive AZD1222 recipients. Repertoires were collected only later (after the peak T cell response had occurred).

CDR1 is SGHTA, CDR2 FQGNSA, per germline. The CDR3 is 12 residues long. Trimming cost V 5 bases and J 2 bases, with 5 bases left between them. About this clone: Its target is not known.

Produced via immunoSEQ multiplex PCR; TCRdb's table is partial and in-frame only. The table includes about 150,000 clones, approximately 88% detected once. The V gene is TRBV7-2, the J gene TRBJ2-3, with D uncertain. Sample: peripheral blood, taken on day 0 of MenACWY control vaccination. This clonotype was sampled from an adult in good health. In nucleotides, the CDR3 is TGTGCCAGCAGCACCTACACAGATACGCAGTATTTT. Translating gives CASSTYTDTQYF.